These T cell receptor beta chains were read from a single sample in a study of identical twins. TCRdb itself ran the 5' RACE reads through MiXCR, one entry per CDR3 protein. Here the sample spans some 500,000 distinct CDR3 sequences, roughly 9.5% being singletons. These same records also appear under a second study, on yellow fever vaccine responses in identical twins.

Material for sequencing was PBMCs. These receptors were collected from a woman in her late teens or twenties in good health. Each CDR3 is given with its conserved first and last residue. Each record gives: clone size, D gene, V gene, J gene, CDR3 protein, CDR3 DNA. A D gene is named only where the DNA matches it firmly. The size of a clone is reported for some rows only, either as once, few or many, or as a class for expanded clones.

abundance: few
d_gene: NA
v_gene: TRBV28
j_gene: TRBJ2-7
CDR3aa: CASSLPASSYEQYF
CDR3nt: TGTGCCAGCAGTTTACCAGCTAGCTCCTACGAGCAGTACTTC

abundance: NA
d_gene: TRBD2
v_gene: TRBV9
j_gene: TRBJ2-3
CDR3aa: CASSFAGGPGDTQYF
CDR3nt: TGTGCCAGCAGCTTTGCGGGAGGGCCGGGAGATACGCAGTATTTT

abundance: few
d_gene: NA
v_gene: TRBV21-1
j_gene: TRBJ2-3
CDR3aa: CASSKKERNSGTDTQYF
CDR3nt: TGTGCCAGCAGCAAAAAGGAGCGGAACAGCGGCACAGATACGCAGTATTTT

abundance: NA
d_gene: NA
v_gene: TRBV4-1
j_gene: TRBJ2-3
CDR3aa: CASSQDRVGSGDTQYF
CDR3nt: TGCGCCAGCAGCCAAGACCGGGTAGGTTCGGGAGATACGCAGTATTTT

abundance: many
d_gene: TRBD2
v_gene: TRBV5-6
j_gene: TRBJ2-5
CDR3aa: CASSLEGREGEETQYF
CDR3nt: TGTGCCAGCAGCTTGGAGGGGCGGGAGGGAGAAGAGACCCAGTACTTC

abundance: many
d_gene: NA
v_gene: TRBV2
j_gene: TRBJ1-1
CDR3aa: CASRSRGSNTEAFF
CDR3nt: TGTGCCAGCAGATCGAGGGGGTCGAACACTGAAGCTTTCTTT

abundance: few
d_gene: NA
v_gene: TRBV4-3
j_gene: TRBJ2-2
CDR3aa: CASSQPDYTGELFF
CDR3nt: TGCGCCAGCAGCCAACCTGATTACACCGGGGAGCTGTTTTTT

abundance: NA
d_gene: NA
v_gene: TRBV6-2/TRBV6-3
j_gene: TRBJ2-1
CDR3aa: CASRVGGLLQDEQFF
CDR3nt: TGTGCCAGCAGGGTGGGGGGCTTGTTGCAGGATGAGCAGTTCTTC

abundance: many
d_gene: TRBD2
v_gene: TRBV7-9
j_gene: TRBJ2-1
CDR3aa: CASSSGLAGGLSEQFF
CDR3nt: TGTGCCAGCAGCTCGGGACTAGCGGGAGGTCTGAGTGAGCAGTTCTTC

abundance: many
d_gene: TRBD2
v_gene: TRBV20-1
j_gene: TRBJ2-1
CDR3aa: CSATTGTSGYNEQFF
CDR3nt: TGCAGTGCTACAACCGGGACTAGCGGGTACAATGAGCAGTTCTTC

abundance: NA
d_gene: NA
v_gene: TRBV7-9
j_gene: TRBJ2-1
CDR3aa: CASSWGMGNEQFF
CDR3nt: TGTGCCAGCAGCTGGGGGATGGGCAATGAGCAGTTCTTC

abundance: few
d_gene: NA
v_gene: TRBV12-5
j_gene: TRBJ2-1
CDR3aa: CASVASATPVSSYNEQFF
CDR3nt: TGTGCTAGTGTGGCTTCGGCTACCCCTGTCAGCTCCTACAATGAGCAGTTCTTC

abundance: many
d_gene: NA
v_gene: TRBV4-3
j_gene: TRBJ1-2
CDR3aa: CASSQDRSGAYGYTF
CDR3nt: TGCGCCAGCAGCCAAGATCGGTCAGGGGCCTACGGCTACACCTTC

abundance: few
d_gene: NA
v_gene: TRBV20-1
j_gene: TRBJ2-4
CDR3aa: CSAKQNIQYF
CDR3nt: TGCAGTGCTAAACAAAACATTCAGTACTTC

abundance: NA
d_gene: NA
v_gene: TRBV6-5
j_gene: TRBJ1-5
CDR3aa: CASSYSRDGGSDNQPQHF
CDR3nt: TGTGCCAGCAGTTACTCGAGGGACGGAGGGTCTGACAATCAGCCCCAGCATTTT

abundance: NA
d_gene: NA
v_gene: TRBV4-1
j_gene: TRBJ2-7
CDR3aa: CASSHQDEHEQYF
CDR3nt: TGCGCCAGCAGCCATCAAGATGAGCACGAGCAGTACTTC

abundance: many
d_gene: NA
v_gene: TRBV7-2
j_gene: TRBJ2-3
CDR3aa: CASSFLFGTDTQYF
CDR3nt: TGTGCCAGCAGCTTTCTGTTTGGCACAGATACGCAGTATTTT

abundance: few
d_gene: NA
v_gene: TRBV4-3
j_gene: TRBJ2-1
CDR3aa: CASSFRTTENEQFF
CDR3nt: TGCGCCAGCAGCTTTAGGACTACCGAAAATGAGCAGTTCTTC

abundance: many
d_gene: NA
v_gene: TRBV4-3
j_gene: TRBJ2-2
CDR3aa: CASSQENLNTGELFF
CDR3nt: TGCGCCAGCAGCCAGGAAAACTTGAACACCGGGGAGCTGTTTTTT

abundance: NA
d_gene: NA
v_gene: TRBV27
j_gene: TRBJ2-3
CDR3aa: CASSEAGTTDTQYF
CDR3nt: TGTGCCAGCAGTGAGGCAGGGACGACAGATACGCAGTATTTT

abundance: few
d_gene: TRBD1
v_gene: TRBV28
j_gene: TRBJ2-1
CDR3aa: CASTATTGQGGRNEQFF
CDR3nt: TGTGCCAGCACAGCAACCACAGGACAGGGCGGCAGGAATGAGCAGTTCTTC

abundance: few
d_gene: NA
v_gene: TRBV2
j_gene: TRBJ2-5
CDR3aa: CASSDSGGQETQYF
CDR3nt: TGTGCCAGCAGTGACTCGGGTGGCCAAGAGACCCAGTACTTC

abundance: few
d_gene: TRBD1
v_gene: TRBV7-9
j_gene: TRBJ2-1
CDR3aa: CASSFTDRANEQFF
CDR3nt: TGTGCCAGCAGCTTCACGGACAGGGCCAATGAGCAGTTCTTC

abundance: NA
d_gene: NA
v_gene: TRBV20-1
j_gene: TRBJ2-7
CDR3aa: CSATPPTSSYEQYF
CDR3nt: TGCAGTGCTACTCCGCCGACAAGCTCCTACGAGCAGTACTTC

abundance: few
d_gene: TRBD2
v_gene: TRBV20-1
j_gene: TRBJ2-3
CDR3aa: CSARTSGIGTDTQYF
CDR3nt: TGCAGTGCTAGGACCAGCGGGATCGGTACAGATACGCAGTATTTT

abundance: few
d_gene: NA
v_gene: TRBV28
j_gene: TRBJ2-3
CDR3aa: CASLASDTQYF
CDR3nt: TGTGCCAGCCTAGCTTCAGATACGCAGTATTTT

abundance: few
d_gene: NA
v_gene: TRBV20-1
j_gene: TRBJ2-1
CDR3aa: CSARGILQGNEQFF
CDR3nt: TGCAGTGCTAGAGGCATACTCCAAGGCAATGAGCAGTTCTTC

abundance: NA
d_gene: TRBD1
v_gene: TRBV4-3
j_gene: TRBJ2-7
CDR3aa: CASSQEETGVNYEQYF
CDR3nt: TGCGCCAGCAGCCAAGAAGAGACAGGGGTGAACTACGAGCAGTACTTC

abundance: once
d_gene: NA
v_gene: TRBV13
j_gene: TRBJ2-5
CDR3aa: CASSLLGEGTQYF
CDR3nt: TGTGCCAGCAGCTTGCTAGGGGAAGGGACCCAGTACTTC

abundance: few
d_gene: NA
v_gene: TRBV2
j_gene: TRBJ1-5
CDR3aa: CASSDGAIGDQPQHF
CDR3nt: TGTGCCAGCAGTGATGGGGCAATCGGGGATCAGCCCCAGCATTTT

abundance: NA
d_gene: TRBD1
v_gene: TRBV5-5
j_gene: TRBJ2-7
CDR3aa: CASSLEGGTGREQYF
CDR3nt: TGTGCCAGCAGCTTGGAAGGGGGGACAGGGCGCGAGCAGTACTTC

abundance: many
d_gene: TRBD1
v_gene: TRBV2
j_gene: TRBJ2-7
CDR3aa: CASSAPTGGYSYEQYF
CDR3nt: TGTGCCAGCAGTGCTCCCACAGGGGGGTACTCCTACGAGCAGTACTTC

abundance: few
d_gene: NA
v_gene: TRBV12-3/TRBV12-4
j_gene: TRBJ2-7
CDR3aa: CASSISQGKHSYEQYF
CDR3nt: TGTGCCAGCAGTATAAGTCAGGGGAAACATTCCTACGAGCAGTACTTC

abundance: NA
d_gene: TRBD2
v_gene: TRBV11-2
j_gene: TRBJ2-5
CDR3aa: CASSLGFGGGVQETQYF
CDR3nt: TGTGCCAGCAGCTTGGGGTTTGGTGGGGGGGTTCAAGAGACCCAGTACTTC

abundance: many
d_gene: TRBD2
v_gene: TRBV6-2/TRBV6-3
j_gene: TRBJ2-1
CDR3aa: CASDWEGRGNEQFF
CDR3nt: TGTGCCAGCGACTGGGAGGGTCGGGGCAATGAGCAGTTCTTC

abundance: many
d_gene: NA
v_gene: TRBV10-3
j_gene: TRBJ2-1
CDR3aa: CAIKAEYNEQFF
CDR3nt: TGTGCCATCAAGGCAGAGTACAATGAGCAGTTCTTC

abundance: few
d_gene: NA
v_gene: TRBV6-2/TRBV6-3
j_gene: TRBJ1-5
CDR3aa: CASSYWQVRNQPQHF
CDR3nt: TGTGCCAGCAGTTACTGGCAGGTTCGCAATCAGCCCCAGCATTTT

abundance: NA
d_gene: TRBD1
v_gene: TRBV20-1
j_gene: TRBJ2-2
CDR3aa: CSAKPGQKNTGELFF
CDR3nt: TGCAGTGCTAAGCCGGGACAGAAGAACACCGGGGAGCTGTTTTTT

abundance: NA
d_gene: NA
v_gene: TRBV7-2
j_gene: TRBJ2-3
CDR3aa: CASSLGDRDTQYF
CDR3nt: TGTGCCAGCAGCTTAGGCGATAGAGATACGCAGTATTTT

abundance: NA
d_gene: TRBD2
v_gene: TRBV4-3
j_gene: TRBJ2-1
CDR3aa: CASSRGSGRGDNEQFF
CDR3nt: TGCGCCAGCAGCCGGGGTAGCGGGAGAGGGGACAATGAGCAGTTCTTC

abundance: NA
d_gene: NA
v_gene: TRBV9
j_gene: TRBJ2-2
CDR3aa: CASSVQQGPDVGELFF
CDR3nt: TGTGCCAGCAGCGTTCAACAGGGTCCCGACGTCGGGGAGCTGTTTTTT